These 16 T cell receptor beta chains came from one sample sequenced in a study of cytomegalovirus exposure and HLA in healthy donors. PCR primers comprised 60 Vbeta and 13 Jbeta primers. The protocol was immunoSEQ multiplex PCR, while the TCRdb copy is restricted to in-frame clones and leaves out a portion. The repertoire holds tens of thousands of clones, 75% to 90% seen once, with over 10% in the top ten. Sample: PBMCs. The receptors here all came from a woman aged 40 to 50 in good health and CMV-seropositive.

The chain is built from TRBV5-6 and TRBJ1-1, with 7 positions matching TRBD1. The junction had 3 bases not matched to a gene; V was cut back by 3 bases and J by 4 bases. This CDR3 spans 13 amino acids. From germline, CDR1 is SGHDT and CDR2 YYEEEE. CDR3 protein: CASSWTGATEAFF. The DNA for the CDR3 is TGTGCCAGCAGCTGGACAGGCGCCACTGAAGCTTTCTTT.

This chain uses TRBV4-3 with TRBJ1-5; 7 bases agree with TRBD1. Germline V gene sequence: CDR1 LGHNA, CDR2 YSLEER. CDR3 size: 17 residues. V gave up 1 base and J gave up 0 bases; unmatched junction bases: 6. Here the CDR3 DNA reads TGCGCCAGCAGCCAAGGGACAGGAGACTTTAGCAATCAGCCCCAGCATTTT. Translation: CASSQGTGDFSNQPQHF.

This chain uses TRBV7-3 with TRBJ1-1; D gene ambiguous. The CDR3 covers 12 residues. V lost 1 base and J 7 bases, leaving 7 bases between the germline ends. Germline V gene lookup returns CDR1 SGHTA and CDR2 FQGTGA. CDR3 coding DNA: TGTGCCAGCAGCTTAATGCGGGGTGAAGCTTTCTTT. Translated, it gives CASSLMRGEAFF.

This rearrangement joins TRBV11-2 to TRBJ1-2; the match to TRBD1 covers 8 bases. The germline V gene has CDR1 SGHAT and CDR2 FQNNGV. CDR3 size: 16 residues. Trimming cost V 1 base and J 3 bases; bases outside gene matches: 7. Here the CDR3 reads CASSLGGQGADYGYTF. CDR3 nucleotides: TGTGCCAGCAGCTTAGGAGGGCAGGGGGCGGACTATGGCTACACCTTC.

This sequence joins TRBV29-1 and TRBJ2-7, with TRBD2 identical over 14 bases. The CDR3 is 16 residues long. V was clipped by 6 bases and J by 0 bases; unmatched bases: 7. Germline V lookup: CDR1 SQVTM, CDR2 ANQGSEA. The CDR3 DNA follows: TGCAGCGTGGCCGGGACTAGCGGGGGTAACTCCTACGAGCAGTACTTC. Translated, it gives CSVAGTSGGNSYEQYF.

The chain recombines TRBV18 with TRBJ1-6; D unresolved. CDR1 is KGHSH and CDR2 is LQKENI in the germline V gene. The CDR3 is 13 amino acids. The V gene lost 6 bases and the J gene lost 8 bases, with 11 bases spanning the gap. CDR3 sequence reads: CASSSEGDSPLHF. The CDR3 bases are TGTGCCAGCTCTTCGGAGGGAGATTCACCCCTCCACTTT.

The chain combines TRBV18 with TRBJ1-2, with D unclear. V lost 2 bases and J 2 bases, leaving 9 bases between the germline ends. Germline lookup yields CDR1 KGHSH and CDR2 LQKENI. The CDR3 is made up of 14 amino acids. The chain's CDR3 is CASSPSRRNYGYTF. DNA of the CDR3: TGTGCCAGCTCACCATCAAGGCGGAACTATGGCTACACCTTC.

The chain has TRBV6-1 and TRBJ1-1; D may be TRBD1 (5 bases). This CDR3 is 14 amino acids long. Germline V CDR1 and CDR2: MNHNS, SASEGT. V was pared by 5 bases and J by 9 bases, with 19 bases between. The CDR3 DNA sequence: TGTGCCAGCAGTCTGGGGGGGGGAAGCTCGAAAGCTTTCTTT. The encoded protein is CASSLGGGSSKAFF.

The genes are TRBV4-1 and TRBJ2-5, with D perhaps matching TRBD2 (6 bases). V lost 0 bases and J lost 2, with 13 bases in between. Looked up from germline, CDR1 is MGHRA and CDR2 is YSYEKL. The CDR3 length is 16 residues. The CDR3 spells CASSQDAGLKQETQYF. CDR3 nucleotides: TGCGCCAGCAGCCAAGATGCGGGACTGAAACAAGAGACCCAGTACTTC.

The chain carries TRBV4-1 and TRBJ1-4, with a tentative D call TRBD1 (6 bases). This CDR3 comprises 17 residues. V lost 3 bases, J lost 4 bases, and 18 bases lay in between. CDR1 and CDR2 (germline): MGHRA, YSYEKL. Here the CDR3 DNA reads TGCGCCAGCAGCCATAGACGGGGGGGCGAGGATAATGAAAAACTGTTTTTT. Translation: CASSHRRGGEDNEKLFF.

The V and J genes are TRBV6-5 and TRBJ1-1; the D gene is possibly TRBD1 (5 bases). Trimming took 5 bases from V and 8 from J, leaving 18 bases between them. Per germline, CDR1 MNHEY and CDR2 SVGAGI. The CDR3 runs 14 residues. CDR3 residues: CASSADLQGKEAFF. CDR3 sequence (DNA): TGTGCCAGCAGTGCCGATCTTCAGGGTAAGGAAGCTTTCTTT.

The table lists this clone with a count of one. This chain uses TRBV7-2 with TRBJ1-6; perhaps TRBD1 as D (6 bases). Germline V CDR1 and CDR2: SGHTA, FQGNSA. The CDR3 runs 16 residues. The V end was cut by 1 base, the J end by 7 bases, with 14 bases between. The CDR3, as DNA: TGTGCCAGCAGCTTAGGTCCTACAGGGCACAATTCACCCCTCCACTTT. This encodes CASSLGPTGHNSPLHF. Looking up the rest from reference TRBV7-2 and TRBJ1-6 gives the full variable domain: GAGVSQSPSNKVTEKGKDVELRCDPISGHTALYWYRQSLGQGLEFLIYFQGNSAPDKSGLPSDRFSAERTGGSVSTLTIQRTQQEDSAVYLCASSLGPTGHNSPLHFGNGTRLTVT.

The CDR3 loop reads CASSASQGAHGYTF. The CDR3 DNA follows: TGTGCCAGCAGCGCCTCACAGGGGGCGCATGGCTACACCTTC. This chain connects TRBV7-2 to TRBJ1-2; TRBD1 matches at 9 bases. The CDR3 runs 14 residues. Trimming took 5 bases from V and 6 from J; bases not matched to a gene: 7. The V gene's germline CDR1 is SGHTA and CDR2 FQGNSA.

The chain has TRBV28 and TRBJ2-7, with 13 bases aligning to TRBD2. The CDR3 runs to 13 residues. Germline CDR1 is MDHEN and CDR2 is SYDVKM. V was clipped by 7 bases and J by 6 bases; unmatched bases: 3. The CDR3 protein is CASKLAGGTEQYF. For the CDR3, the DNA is TGTGCCAGCAAACTAGCGGGGGGGACCGAGCAGTACTTC.

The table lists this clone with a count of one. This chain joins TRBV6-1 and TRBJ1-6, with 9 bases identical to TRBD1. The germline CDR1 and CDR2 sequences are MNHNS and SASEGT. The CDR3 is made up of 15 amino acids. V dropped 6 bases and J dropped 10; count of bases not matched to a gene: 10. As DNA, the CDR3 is TGTGCCAGCAGGGCCGGGACAGGGCACTTCTCACCCCTCCACTTT. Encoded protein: CASRAGTGHFSPLHF.

In DNA, the CDR3 is TGTGCCAGCAGGACCAATTCAGGGGGCGGCCAGACCCAGTACTTC. This sequence encodes CASRTNSGGGQTQYF. The chain recombines TRBV7-6 with TRBJ2-5; 8 bases agree with TRBD1. Trimming took 6 bases from V and 6 from J; bases not matched to a gene: 12. The CDR3 is 15 amino acids. In germline, CDR1 is SGHVS, CDR2 FNYEAQ.